This T cell receptor (beta chain) was observed in a study of blood T cell repertoires in COVID-19. Study-level background: COVID-19 samples from acute and convalescent phases originated in the United States, Italy and Spain. PBMCs, B-cell-depleted T cells, or T cells provided the cDNA or gDNA that made up the material.

The germline CDR1 and CDR2 sequences are SGHNT and YYREEE (reference sequence). V was shortened by 2 bases and J by 8 bases, with 13 bases between the two germline ends. CDR3 size: 13 residues. Cohorts were based on clinical histories the participants reported. Cohort 3 recovered donors had two negative PCRs, clearance, or symptom resolution. Profiled with immunoSEQ multiplex PCR; TCRdb holds only in-frame clones, not every one. The sample carries about 440,000 clones, around 91% recorded once. This clonotype originated in a man between 18 and 29 years old who had recovered from COVID-19. The specimen was PBMCs or T cells enriched from blood (not recorded which). The gene calls are TRBV5-4 and TRBJ1-1, with D possibly being TRBD1 (5 bases). CDR3 sequence: CASSFTGFREAFF. The DNA of the CDR3 is TGTGCCAGCAGCTTTACAGGTTTCAGAGAAGCTTTCTTT. The whole variable domain, filled in from reference TRBV5-4 and TRBJ1-1, reads ETGVTQSPTHLIKTRGQQVTLRCSSQSGHNTVSWYQQALGQGPQFIFQYYREEENGRGNFPPRFSGLQFPNYSSELNVNALELDDSALYLCASSFTGFREAFFGQGTRLTVV.